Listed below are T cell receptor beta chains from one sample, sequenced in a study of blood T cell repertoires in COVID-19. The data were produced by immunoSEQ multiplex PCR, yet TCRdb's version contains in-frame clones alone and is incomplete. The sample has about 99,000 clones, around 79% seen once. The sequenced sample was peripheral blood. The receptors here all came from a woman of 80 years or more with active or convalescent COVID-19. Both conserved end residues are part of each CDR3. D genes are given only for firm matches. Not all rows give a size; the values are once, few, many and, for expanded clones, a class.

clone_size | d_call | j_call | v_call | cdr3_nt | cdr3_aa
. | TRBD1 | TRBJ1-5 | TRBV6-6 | TGTGCCAGCAGTAGAGACAGGGTTCAGCCCCAGCATTTT | CASSRDRVQPQHF
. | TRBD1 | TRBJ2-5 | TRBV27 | TGTGCCAGCAGGCAGACAGGGCGGAGAGAGACCCAGTACTTC | CASRQTGRRETQYF
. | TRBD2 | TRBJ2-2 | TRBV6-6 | TGTGCCAGCAGCATCGGGCGGGAGGGGAACACCGGGGAGCTGTTTTTT | CASSIGREGNTGELFF
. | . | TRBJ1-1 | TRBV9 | TGTGCCAGCAGCGTATCAGTAGACAGCGTTGAAGCTTTCTTT | CASSVSVDSVEAFF
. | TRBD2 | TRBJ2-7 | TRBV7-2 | TGTGCCAGCAGCGAAGAGGGAGGGCCGGGCCACGAGCAGTACTTC | CASSEEGGPGHEQYF
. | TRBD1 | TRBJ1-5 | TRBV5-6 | TGTGCCAGCAGCTTGGGGCAGGGGGGAAATCAGCCCCAGCATTTT | CASSLGQGGNQPQHF
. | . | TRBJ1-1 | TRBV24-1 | TGTGCCAATAAAGTAGGGAGGGATGAAGCTTTCTTT | CANKVGRDEAFF
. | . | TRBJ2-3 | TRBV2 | TGTGCCAGCAGTGACGCGGGAACCGGGGTTCGCACAGATACGCAGTATTTT | CASSDAGTGVRTDTQYF
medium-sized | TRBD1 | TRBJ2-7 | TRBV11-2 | TGTGCCAGCAGCATCGGGACAGGGGTGGGATACGAGCAGTACTTC | CASSIGTGVGYEQYF
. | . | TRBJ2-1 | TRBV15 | TGTGCCACCAGCAGAGAGGACGGGAGCTCCTACAATGAGCAGTTCTTC | CATSREDGSSYNEQFF
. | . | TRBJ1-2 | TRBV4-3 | TGCGCCAGCAGCCAAGACTCGGACAGTTACTATGGCTACACCTTC | CASSQDSDSYYGYTF
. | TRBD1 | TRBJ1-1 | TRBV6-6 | TGTGCCAGCAGCGGGACAGGGCGAACTGAAGCTTTCTTT | CASSGTGRTEAFF
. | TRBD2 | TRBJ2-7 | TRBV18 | TGTGCCAGCTCACCATTTCAAGCGGGAGGAGGTTCCTACGAGCAGTACTTC | CASSPFQAGGGSYEQYF
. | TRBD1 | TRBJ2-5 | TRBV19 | TGTGCCAGTAGTATGGGGACAGAAGAGACCCAGTACTTC | CASSMGTEETQYF
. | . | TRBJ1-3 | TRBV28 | TGTGCAGCTGCGGACTCTGGAAACACCATATATTTT | CAAADSGNTIYF
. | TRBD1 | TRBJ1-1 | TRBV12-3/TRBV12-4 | TGTGCCAGCATCACGACAGGGGGGACTGAAGCTTTCTTT | CASITTGGTEAFF
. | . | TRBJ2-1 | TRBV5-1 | TGTGCCAGCAGCTTAGTCCGGGATGGGCTAGTGGGCTACAATGAGCAGTTCTTC | CASSLVRDGLVGYNEQFF
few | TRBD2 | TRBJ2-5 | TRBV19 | TGTGCCAGTAGTATAAGGCGGGAGGGTCGAGAGACCCAGTACTTC | CASSIRREGRETQYF
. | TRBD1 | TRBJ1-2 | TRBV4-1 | TGCGCCAGCAGCCAACTCACCGGGACAGGGTTTTCCGTGCACTATGGCTACACCTTC | CASSQLTGTGFSVHYGYTF
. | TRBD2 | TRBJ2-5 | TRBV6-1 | TGTGCCAGCAGTGGGACTAGCGGGAGCCGCAAAGAGACCCAGTACTTC | CASSGTSGSRKETQYF
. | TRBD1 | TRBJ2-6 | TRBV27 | TGTGCCAGCAGAAAACAGGGGTCTGGGGCCAACGTCCTGACTTTC | CASRKQGSGANVLTF
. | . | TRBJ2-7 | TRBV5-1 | TGCGCCAGCAGCTTGCCAGGAAACGAGCAGTACTTC | CASSLPGNEQYF
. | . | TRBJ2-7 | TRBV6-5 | TGTGCCAGCGGGCTGGACGGAGCGGGCGAGCAGTACTTC | CASGLDGAGEQYF
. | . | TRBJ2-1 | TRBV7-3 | TGTGCCAGCAGCTTAACGGCGGGGAACTCCTACAATGAGCAGTTCTTC | CASSLTAGNSYNEQFF
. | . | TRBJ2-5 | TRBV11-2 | TGTGCCAGCAGCTATGGCGGTTACCAGTACTTC | CASSYGGYQYF
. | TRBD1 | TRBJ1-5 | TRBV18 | TGTGCCAGCTCACCTATGACAGGGGGCAACAATCAGCCCCAGCATTTT | CASSPMTGGNNQPQHF
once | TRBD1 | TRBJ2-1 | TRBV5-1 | TGTGCCAGCAGCTTGGAGCCAGGGGGTTCCTACAATGAGCAGTTCTTC | CASSLEPGGSYNEQFF
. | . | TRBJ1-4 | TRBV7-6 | TGTGCCAGCAGCCCCAGGTCCCAGGGCGTGGTGAGGGAAAAACTGTTTTTT | CASSPRSQGVVREKLFF
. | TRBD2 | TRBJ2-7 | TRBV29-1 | TGCAGCGGAGGCGGGGGAGCCTACGAGCAGTACTTC | CSGGGGAYEQYF
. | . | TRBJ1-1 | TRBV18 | TGTGCCAGCTCACTGGGAGGGATGAACACTGAAGCTTTCTTT | CASSLGGMNTEAFF
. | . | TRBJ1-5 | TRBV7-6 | TGTGCCAGCAGCCCGATCCCATTGGGGGAGGGTCAGCCCCAGCATTTT | CASSPIPLGEGQPQHF
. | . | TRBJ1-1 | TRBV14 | TGTGCCAGCAGCCAACGAGGATACACTGAAGCTTTCTTT | CASSQRGYTEAFF
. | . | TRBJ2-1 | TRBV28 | TGTGCCAGCAGTTTATTGGCAGTTCCGAATGAGCAGTTCTTC | CASSLLAVPNEQFF
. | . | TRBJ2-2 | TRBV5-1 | TGCGCCAGCAGCCTCCCGACAGTTAACACCGGGGAGCTGTTTTTT | CASSLPTVNTGELFF
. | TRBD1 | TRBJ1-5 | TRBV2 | TGTGCCAGCACAGAGACAGGGAAGGATCAGCCCCAGCATTTT | CASTETGKDQPQHF
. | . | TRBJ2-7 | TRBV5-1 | TGTGCCAGCAGCTCAGATTCGCAGGGGACCGAGCAGTACTTC | CASSSDSQGTEQYF
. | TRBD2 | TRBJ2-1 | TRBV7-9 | TGTGCCAGCAGCCGGGGACTAGCGGGACAGAGGGGGAATGAGCAGTTCTTC | CASSRGLAGQRGNEQFF
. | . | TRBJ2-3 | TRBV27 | TGTGCCAGCAGTTTAAAGGGGGGGACACGGACAGATACGCAGTATTTT | CASSLKGGTRTDTQYF
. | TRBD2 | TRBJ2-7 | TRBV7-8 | TGTGCCAGCAGCTTAGGACTAGCGGGATGGTACGAGCAGTACTTC | CASSLGLAGWYEQYF
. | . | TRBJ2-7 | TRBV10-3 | TGTGCCATCAGTGAGTCTCAGGGTCTCTACGAGCAGTACTTC | CAISESQGLYEQYF
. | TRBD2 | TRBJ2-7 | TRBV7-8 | TGTGCCAGCATACCCTCGACTAGCGGCGAGCAGTACTTC | CASIPSTSGEQYF
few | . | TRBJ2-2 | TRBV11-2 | TGTGCCAGCAGCTTAGGTGGGGGGAAGACCGGGGAGCTGTTTTTT | CASSLGGGKTGELFF
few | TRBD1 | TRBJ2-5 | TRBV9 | TGTGCCAGCAGCGTAGCCGTCTTGGGCAGGGGGCAAGAGACCCAGTACTTC | CASSVAVLGRGQETQYF
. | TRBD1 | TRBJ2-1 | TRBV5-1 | TGCGCCAGCACGGGACAGGCCTACAATGAGCAGTTCTTC | CASTGQAYNEQFF
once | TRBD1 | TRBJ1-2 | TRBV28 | TGTGCCAGCAGTTTCCGGGACAGGGGGCGAAAAAGAGACTATGGCTACACCTTC | CASSFRDRGRKRDYGYTF
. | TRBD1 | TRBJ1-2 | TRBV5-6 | TGTGCCAGCAGCAGGACAGGCAGTGGCTACACCTTC | CASSRTGSGYTF
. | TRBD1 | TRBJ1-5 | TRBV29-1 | TGCAGCGTCGAAGAGACAGGGGGCAATCAGCCCCAGCATTTT | CSVEETGGNQPQHF
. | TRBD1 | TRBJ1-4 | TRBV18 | TGTGCCAGCTCACGGTCGACAGGGGTTGGAGAAAAACTGTTTTTT | CASSRSTGVGEKLFF
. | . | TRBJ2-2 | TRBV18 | TGTGCCAGCTCACGGGCTCGAGGGCCTGGCGGGGAGCTGTTTTTT | CASSRARGPGGELFF
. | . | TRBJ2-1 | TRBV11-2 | TGTGCCAGCAGCCACGGGTTTAGCGAGCAGTTCTTC | CASSHGFSEQFF
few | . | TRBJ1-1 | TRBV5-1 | TGCGCCAGCAGCTTGGGCGACAGAGGGGGTAACACTGAAGCTTTCTTT | CASSLGDRGGNTEAFF
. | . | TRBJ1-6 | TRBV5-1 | TGCGCCAGCAGCCCCCAGGGTGATTGGAATTCACCCCTCCACTTT | CASSPQGDWNSPLHF
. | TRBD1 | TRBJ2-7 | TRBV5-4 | TGTGCCAGCAGCCGAGGACAGGGAGGAGTCTACGAGCAGTACTTC | CASSRGQGGVYEQYF
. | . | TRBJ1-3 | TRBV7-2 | TGTGCCAGCAGCTTAGGGGCCCCTGGAAACACCATATATTTT | CASSLGAPGNTIYF
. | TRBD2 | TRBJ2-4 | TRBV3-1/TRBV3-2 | TGTGCCAGCAGCCAGGGACTAGCGGGATTGGGAGCCAAAAACATTCAGTACTTC | CASSQGLAGLGAKNIQYF
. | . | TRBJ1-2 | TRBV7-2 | TGTGCCAGCAGCTTCTTACAGGACGCACTTGCCTATGGCTACACCTTC | CASSFLQDALAYGYTF
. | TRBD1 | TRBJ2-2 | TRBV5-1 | TGCGCCAGCAGCTTGGGAGACAGGGGAGTAGGGGAGCTGTTTTTT | CASSLGDRGVGELFF
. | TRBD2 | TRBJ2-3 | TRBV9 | TGTGCCAGCAGCGAGGGTGGTAGCGGGAGGGCCATAGATACGCAGTATTTT | CASSEGGSGRAIDTQYF
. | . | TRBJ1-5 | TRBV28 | TGTGCCAGCACCCCAAGCCTCAATCAGCCCCAGCATTTT | CASTPSLNQPQHF
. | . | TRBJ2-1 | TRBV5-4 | TGTGCCAGCAGCTTGGTTGACTATAATGAGCAGTTCTTC | CASSLVDYNEQFF